The 9 T cell receptor beta chains below come from one sample, sequenced in a study of blood T cells in healthy people across ages. Primers used in a second PCR of roughly 6 to 12 cycles were a sample-barcoded 5' primer and a J-beta primer mix. TCRdb re-called the 5' RACE reads through MiXCR, storing one row per CDR3 protein. The data contain roughly 680,000 distinct CDR3 sequences, more than 40% of them singletons. The sequencing sample was made of blood. Receptors were obtained from a woman aged 60-70 years in good health.

This rearrangement joins TRBV20-1 to TRBJ2-4; 7 positions agree with TRBD1. Germline CDR1 DFQATT, CDR2 SNEGSKA (reference sequence). V gave up 5 bases and J gave up 4 bases; unmatched junction bases: 5. This CDR3 has 13 residues. The chain's CDR3 is CSAEDRRKNIQYF. CDR3 bases: TGCAGTGCTGAGGACAGGAGGAAAAACATTCAGTACTTC.

This chain's CDR3 is CASLPGQGGETQYF. CDR3 coding DNA: TGTGCCAGTTTGCCGGGACAGGGAGGAGAGACCCAGTACTTC. V usage is TRBV6-6 and J usage is TRBJ2-5, with TRBD1 matching over 9 bases. This CDR3 is 14 amino acids long. The V gene end was trimmed by 9 bases and the J gene end by 4 bases; junction bases not matched to a gene: 9. Germline V gene data show CDR1 as MNHNY and CDR2 as SVGAGI (reference sequence).

The V call is TRBV20-1, the J call TRBJ2-1; TRBD2 aligns across 12 bases. Germline CDR1 reads DFQATT; CDR2 reads SNEGSKA (reference sequence). The CDR3 is 16 amino acids. V dropped 2 bases and J dropped 2; count of bases not matched to a gene: 4. This chain's CDR3 is CSARSLAGGPYNEQFF. Written as DNA, the CDR3 is TGCAGTGCTAGATCCCTAGCGGGAGGGCCCTACAATGAGCAGTTCTTC.

The chain couples TRBV27 to TRBJ1-2; no clear D gene. Looked up from germline, CDR1 is MNHEY and CDR2 is SMNVEV (reference sequence). The CDR3 length is 13 residues. V shed 6 bases and J shed 5 bases, with 13 bases lying between them. The CDR3 here is CASSPGLGYGYTF. CDR3 nucleotide sequence: TGTGCCAGCAGCCCCGGGTTGGGGTATGGCTACACCTTC.

The chain carries TRBV29-1 and TRBJ2-3; 10 bases line up with TRBD2. The V and J ends lost 3 bases and 3 bases, in that order; junction bases with no gene match: 6. CDR3 size: 15 residues. CDR1 and CDR2 (germline): SQVTM, ANQGSEA. The CDR3: CSVDGLAGATDTQYF. The CDR3 DNA reads TGCAGCGTTGACGGGCTAGCGGGAGCTACAGATACGCAGTATTTT.

V gene TRBV20-1 combines with J gene TRBJ2-7; D remains unclear. CDR1 is DFQATT, CDR2 SNEGSKA, per germline (reference sequence). This CDR3 spans 11 amino acids. The V and J ends lost 0 bases and 3 bases respectively, with 3 bases between them. The chain's CDR3 is CSARENYEQYF. CDR3 bases: TGCAGTGCTAGAGAGAACTACGAGCAGTACTTC.

There are a few counts of this clonotype. Here the CDR3 reads CASSSVDRSISGANVLTF. The CDR3 region has the DNA TGTGCCAGCAGTTCCGTGGACAGGTCTATCTCTGGGGCCAACGTCCTGACTTTC. The V and J genes are TRBV6-5 and TRBJ2-6, with TRBD1 identical over 7 bases. The ends lost 4 bases at V and 0 bases at J; junction bases unmatched: 9. The germline V gene has CDR1 MNHEY and CDR2 SVGAGI. CDR3 length: 18 amino acids.

The genes are TRBV20-1 and TRBJ2-1; 10 bases are a match to TRBD1. V lost 3 bases to trimming and J lost 4 bases; unmatched junction nucleotides: 3. The CDR3 has 14 amino acids. Germline lookup yields CDR1 DFQATT and CDR2 SNEGSKA (reference sequence). CDR3 DNA sequence: TGCAGTGCTAGTGGGGACAGGGGTTACAATGAGCAGTTCTTC. It codes for CSASGDRGYNEQFF.

The V gene is TRBV5-5, the J gene TRBJ2-3; TRBD1 might be the D (6 bases). The V end lost 1 base, the J end lost 3 bases, and 12 bases lay between the germline ends. Germline CDR1 reads SGHKS; CDR2 reads YYEKEE (reference sequence). The CDR3 consists of 15 residues. CDR3 protein: CASSLTGMLTDTQYF. The CDR3 nucleotides read TGTGCCAGCAGCTTGACAGGGATGTTGACAGATACGCAGTATTTT.